One sample yielded the 26 T cell receptor beta chains listed below, sequenced in a study of CD4 T cells in relation to SARS-CoV-2 and coronaviruses. The data were produced by immunoSEQ multiplex PCR, yet TCRdb's version contains in-frame clones alone and is incomplete. This table holds 35,000 to 50,000 clones, over 70% found once. Which antigens these TCRs recognize remains unknown. Input material: naive CD4+ T cells from PBMCs, cultured in vitro. Stated subset: naive CD4+ T cells isolated by negative enrichment. The receptors originated from an adult with COVID-19.

The rearrangement joins TRBV5-4 to TRBJ2-1; D unclear. This CDR3 spans 14 amino acids. Germline V gene lookup returns CDR1 SGHNT and CDR2 YYREEE (reference sequence). The V end was cut by 0 bases, the J end by 5 bases, with 9 bases between. CDR3 coding DNA: TGTGCCAGCAGCTTGGTCTCACAGAACAATGAGCAGTTCTTC. Translation: CASSLVSQNNEQFF.

This chain uses TRBV5-1 with TRBJ1-1; weak D call: TRBD1 (5 bases). In germline, CDR1 is SGHRS, CDR2 YFSETQ. The CDR3 has 14 residues. V was pared by 4 bases and J by 0 bases, with 10 bases between. The CDR3 nucleotides read TGCGCCAGCAGCCTTGACAGCATGAACACTGAAGCTTTCTTT. It specifies CASSLDSMNTEAFF.

The rearrangement links TRBV11-2 to TRBJ1-1, with D maybe TRBD1 (5 bases). The CDR3 sequence is 14 residues long. Deletions cut 1 base from V and 6 bases from J, with 12 bases between. Germline lookup yields CDR1 SGHAT and CDR2 FQNNGV. CDR3 in amino acids: CASSLVPRDPEAFF. As DNA, the CDR3 is TGTGCCAGCAGCTTAGTTCCGAGGGACCCTGAAGCTTTCTTT. Based on the CDR3 plus reference TRBV11-2 and TRBJ1-1, the full variable domain is EAGVAQSPRYKIIEKRQSVAFWCNPISGHATLYWYQQILGQGPKLLIQFQNNGVVDDSQLPKDRFSAERLKGVDSTLKIQPAKLEDSAVYLCASSLVPRDPEAFFGQGTRLTVV.

In its sample, this clone was seen once. The chain is built from TRBV7-9 and TRBJ2-3, with D uncertain. The CDR3 contains 12 residues. V gave up 2 bases and J gave up 4 bases, with 4 bases separating them. Germline CDR1 and CDR2: SEHNR and FQNEAQ (reference sequence). This CDR3 is CASSLFADTQYF. The CDR3, as DNA: TGTGCCAGCAGCTTATTTGCAGATACGCAGTATTTT.

The chain recombines TRBV7-2 with TRBJ1-2; 9 bases line up with TRBD1. This CDR3 contains 15 residues. Trimming took 1 base from V and 4 from J; bases not matched to a gene: 4. Germline V gene sequence: CDR1 SGHTA, CDR2 FQGNSA. As DNA, the CDR3 is TGTGCCAGCAGCTTAGATTGGGACAGGGCCTATGGCTACACCTTC. Residues: CASSLDWDRAYGYTF.

The rearrangement joins TRBV28 to TRBJ1-5; D perhaps matches TRBD1 (5 bases). Trimming took 5 bases from V and 5 from J, leaving 25 bases between them. The CDR3 runs 18 residues. Germline-derived CDR1 and CDR2 are MDHEN and SYDVKM. The CDR3 loop is CASSTGRGFRRQYQPQHF. The CDR3 coding sequence is TGTGCCAGCAGTACCGGGCGGGGGTTCAGAAGGCAATATCAGCCCCAGCATTTT.

A single count supports this clone. V gene TRBV13 combines with J gene TRBJ2-5, with TRBD2 matching 8 bases. V lost 5 bases to trimming and J lost 4 bases; unmatched junction nucleotides: 9. This CDR3 has 15 residues. The germline gives CDR1 PRHDT, CDR2 FYEKMQ (reference sequence). Written as DNA, the CDR3 is TGTGCCAGCAGCACAAAAGCGGGAGCCCGAGAGACCCAGTACTTC. It specifies CASSTKAGARETQYF. The full variable domain, with the rest looked up from reference TRBV13 and TRBJ2-5, is AAGVIQSPRHLIKEKRETATLKCYPIPRHDTVYWYQQGPGQDPQFLISFYEKMQSDKGSIPDRFSAQQFSDYHSELNMSSLELGDSALYFCASSTKAGARETQYFGPGTRLLVL.

The J gene is TRBJ2-1, the V gene TRBV5-4, with 11 bases fitting TRBD1. The V gene end was trimmed by 1 base and the J gene end by 4 bases; junction bases not matched to a gene: 1. The CDR3 length is 15 residues. The germline gives CDR1 SGHNT, CDR2 YYREEE (reference sequence). The CDR3 DNA follows: TGTGCCAGCAGCTTGAGGGACAGGGGGTACAATGAGCAGTTCTTC. Its translation: CASSLRDRGYNEQFF.

Only one count was recorded for this clone. V and J are TRBV10-3 and TRBJ2-7; 12 bases align to TRBD1. This CDR3 is built from 18 residues. Trimming took 3 bases from V and 6 from J; bases not matched to a gene: 15. CDR1 and CDR2 from the germline V gene are ENHRY and SYGVKD. The CDR3 sequence is CAISDGGHRDRGRFEQYF. For the CDR3, the DNA is TGTGCCATCAGTGATGGAGGCCATAGGGACAGGGGGCGATTCGAGCAGTACTTC.

J is TRBJ2-3 and V is TRBV5-6; perhaps TRBD1 as D (5 bases). Trimming left V 2 bases short and J 2 bases short, with 15 bases between. The germline gives CDR1 SGHDT, CDR2 YYEEEE. CDR3 length: 16 amino acids. The CDR3 DNA reads as TGTGCCAGCAGCTTTTCTCTGGGGCATATCACAGATACGCAGTATTTT. Amino acid sequence: CASSFSLGHITDTQYF.

This chain's CDR3 is CASGWGRASYEQYF. CDR3 sequence (DNA): TGTGCCAGCGGCTGGGGCAGGGCATCCTACGAGCAGTACTTC. The rearrangement links TRBV6-5 to TRBJ2-7; a possible D gene is TRBD1 (5 bases). Germline CDR1 is MNHEY and CDR2 is SVGAGI. The CDR3 totals 14 residues. The ends were cut back, 8 bases at V and 1 base at J, with 15 bases in the middle.

The chain carries TRBV28 and TRBJ1-2; no clear D. The CDR3 runs to 11 residues. The germline V gene encodes CDR1 MDHEN and CDR2 SYDVKM. The V end lost 6 bases, the J end lost 4 bases, and 6 bases lay between the germline ends. The CDR3 coding sequence is TGTGCCAGCAGGCCATCCTATGGCTACACCTTC. Its translation: CASRPSYGYTF.

The chain has TRBV29-1 and TRBJ2-7; 8 positions match TRBD2. Trimming cost V 4 bases and J 4 bases; bases outside gene matches: 6. The length of the CDR3 is 13 residues. CDR1 and CDR2 from the germline V gene are SQVTM and ANQGSEA. CDR3 coding DNA: TGCAGCGTTGCCAAGCGGGAGTCGTACGAGCAGTACTTC. Residues: CSVAKRESYEQYF.

The count of this clone is one. This chain joins TRBV3-1 (or the pseudogene TRBV3-2) and TRBJ2-7; 7 bases are shared with TRBD1. Losses at the gene ends were 5 bases for V and 5 bases for J; bases not matched to a gene: 12. The CDR3 sequence is 15 residues long. Germline V gene lookup returns CDR1 LGHDT and CDR2 YNNKEL (reference sequence). CDR3 region: CASSAQGQRRDEQYF. The DNA of the CDR3 is TGTGCCAGCAGCGCCCAGGGACAGCGAAGGGACGAGCAGTACTTC.

This chain uses TRBV7-9 with TRBJ2-1, with a weak D call TRBD2 (6 bases). Germline CDR1 is SEHNR and CDR2 is FQNEAQ (reference sequence). V gave up 2 bases and J gave up 5 bases, with 16 bases separating them. This CDR3 is built from 16 residues. In DNA form, the CDR3 reads TGTGCCAGCAGCTTACGTGCGGACTACGCCCACAATGAGCAGTTCTTC. Translation gives CASSLRADYAHNEQFF.

The CDR3 DNA is TGTGCCAGCACCACAGGGTTGGGCACAGATACGCAGTATTTT. This sequence encodes CASTTGLGTDTQYF. The chain has TRBV18 and TRBJ2-3, with D possibly being TRBD1 (6 bases). V dropped 8 bases and J dropped 1 base, with 13 bases sitting between them. This CDR3 is 14 amino acids long. Germline loops: CDR1 KGHSH, CDR2 LQKENI.

The chain combines TRBV24-1 with TRBJ2-7, with TRBD2 identical over 13 bases. Germline-derived CDR1 and CDR2 are KGHDR and SFDVKD. J was trimmed by 0 bases and V by 6 bases; bases with no gene match: 13. CDR3 length: 19 residues. CDR3 amino acids: CATSPRPGLAGQGSYEQYF. The CDR3 bases are TGTGCCACCAGTCCCCGACCGGGACTAGCGGGACAAGGCTCCTACGAGCAGTACTTC.

This CDR3 is CASSTGTWRRGYTF. CDR3 sequence (DNA): TGTGCCAGCTCAACGGGGACCTGGCGGAGAGGCTACACCTTC. The V gene is TRBV18, the J gene TRBJ1-2; D might be TRBD1 (5 bases). The length of the CDR3 is 14 residues. The V end lost 5 bases, the J end lost 8 bases, and 18 bases lay between the germline ends. Germline-derived CDR1 and CDR2 are KGHSH and LQKENI.

The chain has TRBV6-5 and TRBJ1-5, with a possible D match to TRBD1 (6 bases). Per germline, CDR1 MNHEY and CDR2 SVGAGI. Trimming removed 2 bases from V and 1 base from J, with 12 bases in between. CDR3 length: 16 residues. Here the CDR3 DNA reads TGTGCCAGCAGTTACAGTCCCGGGACAAGCAATCAGCCCCAGCATTTT. It encodes CASSYSPGTSNQPQHF.

The chain links TRBV7-2 to TRBJ2-7, with unresolved D. CDR1 and CDR2 from the germline V gene are SGHTA and FQGNSA. The CDR3 is 15 residues long. V shed 2 bases and J shed 2 bases, with 13 bases lying between them. This chain's CDR3 is CASSLRFTKPYEQYF. CDR3 coding DNA: TGTGCCAGCAGCTTAAGGTTTACTAAGCCCTACGAGCAGTACTTC.

J is TRBJ2-2 and V is TRBV18; D gene ambiguous. The length of the CDR3 is 12 residues. The germline gives CDR1 KGHSH, CDR2 LQKENI. With 2 bases removed from V and 4 bases from J, the gap between germline ends came to 2 bases. For the CDR3, the DNA is TGTGCCAGCTCACCAGTCACCGGGGAGCTGTTTTTT. It translates to CASSPVTGELFF.

The chain is built from TRBV11-3 and TRBJ2-7, with D maybe TRBD2 (6 bases). V gave up 5 bases and J gave up 1 base, with 9 bases separating them. Looked up from germline, CDR1 is SGHNT and CDR2 is YENEEA. This CDR3 contains 13 residues. In DNA, the CDR3 is TGTGCCAGCAGCGTCGGAGGGTCCTACGAGCAGTACTTC. This gives the protein CASSVGGSYEQYF. Full variable domain (outside the CDR3, taken from reference TRBV11-3 and TRBJ2-7): EAGVVQSPRYKIIEKKQPVAFWCNPISGHNTLYWYLQNLGQGPELLIRYENEEAVDDSQLPKDRFSAERLKGVDSTLKIQPAELGDSAVYLCASSVGGSYEQYFGPGTRLTVT.

V gene TRBV30 combines with J gene TRBJ1-5; 10 nucleotides line up with TRBD1. Unmatched junction bases numbered 2, after V lost 5 bases and J lost 4 bases. In germline, CDR1 is GTSNPN, CDR2 SVGIG (reference sequence). The CDR3 runs to 13 residues. CDR3 loop: CAWGQGENQPQHF. The CDR3, as DNA: TGTGCCTGGGGACAGGGGGAAAATCAGCCCCAGCATTTT. The variable domain in full, completed from reference TRBV30 and TRBJ1-5, reads SQTIHQWPATLVQPVGSPLSLECTVEGTSNPNLYWYRQAAGRGLQLLFYSVGIGQISSEVPQNLSASRPQDRQFILSSKKLLLSDSGFYLCAWGQGENQPQHFGDGTRLSIL.

The chain recombines TRBV18 with TRBJ1-1, with D unresolved. The CDR3 totals 14 residues. Deletions cut 2 bases from V and 4 bases from J, with 11 bases between. CDR1 and CDR2 (germline): KGHSH, LQKENI. CDR3 in DNA: TGTGCCAGCTCACCAGGGCTGCAGGCCACTGAAGCTTTCTTT. This gives the protein CASSPGLQATEAFF.

This clone was counted a few times. The chain joins TRBV6-2 or TRBV6-3 to TRBJ2-3, with 12 bases fitting TRBD2. Germline loops: CDR1 MNHEY, CDR2 SVGEGT. V lost 1 base to trimming and J lost 1 base; unmatched junction nucleotides: 9. This CDR3 region has 19 residues. The CDR3 DNA reads as TGTGCCAGCAGTTACTGGTCTAGCGGGAGGGGTCAGGGCACAGATACGCAGTATTTT. This translates into CASSYWSSGRGQGTDTQYF.

The rearrangement joins TRBV7-8 to TRBJ2-1, with 16 bases aligning to TRBD2. Germline CDR1 is SGHVS and CDR2 is FQNEAQ. The CDR3 runs to 21 residues. V lost 2 bases to trimming and J lost 4 bases; unmatched junction nucleotides: 14. The CDR3 here is CASSLSVGLAGGPVAYNEQFF. The CDR3 DNA is TGTGCCAGCAGCTTATCCGTGGGACTAGCGGGAGGGCCGGTTGCTTACAATGAGCAGTTCTTC.